The present entry profiles one T cell receptor (beta chain) with its context. Its antigen is still unknown. Per the germline V gene, CDR1 is MNHNY and CDR2 is SVGAGI (reference sequence). V lost 2 bases and J 6 bases, leaving 9 bases between the germline ends. This CDR3 spans 13 amino acids. CD4+ T cells from unexposed donors were obtained before the COVID-19 pandemic (2011-2018). After ten to eleven days of culture, CD4+ T cells were isolated. These data come from a study of CD4 T cells in relation to SARS-CoV-2 and coronaviruses. The wider study: No peptide or an HIV-1 Nef peptide pool served as negative control. Study-level points and caveats: In roughly 60% of donors, memory CD4+ clonotypes crossrecognized SARS-CoV-2 and at least one common cold coronavirus spike. Samples before the pandemic and after infection were not matched within any donor.

The assay was immunoSEQ multiplex PCR, and TCRdb's table has in-frame clones only and misses some. The profile shows almost 20,000 clones, about 81% of them singletons. The sequence was obtained from a human donor in good health. V is TRBV6-6 and J is TRBJ2-3, with no clear D. Sequences were obtained from CD4+ T cells from PBMCs, cultured in vitro. CDR3 in DNA: TGTGCCAGCAGTTACCTGAGAACGGATACGCAGTATTTT. Amino acids: CASSYLRTDTQYF.